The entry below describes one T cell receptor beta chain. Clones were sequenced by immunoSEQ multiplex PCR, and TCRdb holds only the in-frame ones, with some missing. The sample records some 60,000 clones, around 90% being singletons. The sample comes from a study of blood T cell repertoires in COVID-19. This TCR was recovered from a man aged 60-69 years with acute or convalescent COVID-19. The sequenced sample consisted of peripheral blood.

CDR3 sequence (DNA): TGTGCCAGCAGCCTGAACTTTGAGAATGGCTACACCTTC. Translating gives CASSLNFENGYTF. This chain joins TRBV9 and TRBJ1-2; D gene unclear. The CDR3 consists of 13 residues. CDR1 is SGDLS, CDR2 YYNGEE, per germline. Trimming removed 4 bases from V and 6 bases from J, with 13 bases in between.